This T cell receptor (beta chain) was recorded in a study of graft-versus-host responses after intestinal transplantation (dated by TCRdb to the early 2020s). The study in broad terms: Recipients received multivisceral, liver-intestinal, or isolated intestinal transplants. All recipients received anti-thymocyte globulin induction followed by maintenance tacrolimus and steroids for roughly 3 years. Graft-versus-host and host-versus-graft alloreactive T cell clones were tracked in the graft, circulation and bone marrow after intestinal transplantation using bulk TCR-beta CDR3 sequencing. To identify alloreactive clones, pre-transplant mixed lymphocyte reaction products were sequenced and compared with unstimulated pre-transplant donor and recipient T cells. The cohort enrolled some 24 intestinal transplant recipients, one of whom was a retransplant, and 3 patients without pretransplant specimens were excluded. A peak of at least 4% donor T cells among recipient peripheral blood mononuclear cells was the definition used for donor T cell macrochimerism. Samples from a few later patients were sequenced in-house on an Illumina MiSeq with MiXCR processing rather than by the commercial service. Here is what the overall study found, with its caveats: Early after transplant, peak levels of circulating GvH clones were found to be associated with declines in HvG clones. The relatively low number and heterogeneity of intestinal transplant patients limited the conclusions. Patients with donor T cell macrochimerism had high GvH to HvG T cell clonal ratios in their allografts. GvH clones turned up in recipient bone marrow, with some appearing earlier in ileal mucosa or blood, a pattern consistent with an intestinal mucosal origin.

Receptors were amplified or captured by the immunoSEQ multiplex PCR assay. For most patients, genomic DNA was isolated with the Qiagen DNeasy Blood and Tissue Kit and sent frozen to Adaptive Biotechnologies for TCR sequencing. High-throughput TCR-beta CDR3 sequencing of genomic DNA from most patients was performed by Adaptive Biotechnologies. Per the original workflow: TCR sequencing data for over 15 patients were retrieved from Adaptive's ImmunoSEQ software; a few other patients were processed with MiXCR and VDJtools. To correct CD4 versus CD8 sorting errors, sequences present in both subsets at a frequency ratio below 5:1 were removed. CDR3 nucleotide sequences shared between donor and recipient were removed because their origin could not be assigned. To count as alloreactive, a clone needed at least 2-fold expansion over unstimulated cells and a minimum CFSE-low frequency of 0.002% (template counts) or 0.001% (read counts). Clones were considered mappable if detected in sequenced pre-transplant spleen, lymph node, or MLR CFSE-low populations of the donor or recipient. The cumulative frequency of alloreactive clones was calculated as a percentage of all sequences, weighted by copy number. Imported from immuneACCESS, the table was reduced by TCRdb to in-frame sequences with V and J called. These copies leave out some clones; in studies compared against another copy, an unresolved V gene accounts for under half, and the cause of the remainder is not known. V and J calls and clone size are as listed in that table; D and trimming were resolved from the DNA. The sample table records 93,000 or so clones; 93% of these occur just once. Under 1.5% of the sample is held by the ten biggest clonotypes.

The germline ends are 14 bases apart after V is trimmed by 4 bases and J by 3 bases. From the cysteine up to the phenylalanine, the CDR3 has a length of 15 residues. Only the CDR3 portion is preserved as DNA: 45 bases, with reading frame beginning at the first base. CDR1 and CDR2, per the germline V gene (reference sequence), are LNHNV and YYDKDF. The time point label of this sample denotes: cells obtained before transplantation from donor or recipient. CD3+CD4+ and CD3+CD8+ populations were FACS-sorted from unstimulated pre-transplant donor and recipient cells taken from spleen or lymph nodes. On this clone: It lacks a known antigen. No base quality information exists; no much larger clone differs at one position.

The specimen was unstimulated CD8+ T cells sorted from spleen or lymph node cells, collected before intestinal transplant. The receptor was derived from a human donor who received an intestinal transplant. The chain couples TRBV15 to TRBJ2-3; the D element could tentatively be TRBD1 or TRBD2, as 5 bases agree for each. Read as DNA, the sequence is TGTGCCACCAGCATAAGCCGGGACCCGACAGATACGCAGTATTTT. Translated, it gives CATSISRDPTDTQYF.